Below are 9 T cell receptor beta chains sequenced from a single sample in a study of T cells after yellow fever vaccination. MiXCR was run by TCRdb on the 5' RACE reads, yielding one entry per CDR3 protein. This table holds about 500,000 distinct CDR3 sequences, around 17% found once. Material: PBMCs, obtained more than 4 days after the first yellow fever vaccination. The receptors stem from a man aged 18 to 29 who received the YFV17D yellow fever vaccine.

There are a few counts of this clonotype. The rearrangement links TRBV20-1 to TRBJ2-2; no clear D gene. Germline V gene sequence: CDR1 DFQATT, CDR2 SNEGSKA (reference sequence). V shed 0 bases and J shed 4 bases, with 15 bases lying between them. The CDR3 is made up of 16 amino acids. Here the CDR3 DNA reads TGCAGTGCTAGAGATCGTAGGCGCTTCGGCACCGGGGAGCTGTTTTTT. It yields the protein CSARDRRRFGTGELFF.

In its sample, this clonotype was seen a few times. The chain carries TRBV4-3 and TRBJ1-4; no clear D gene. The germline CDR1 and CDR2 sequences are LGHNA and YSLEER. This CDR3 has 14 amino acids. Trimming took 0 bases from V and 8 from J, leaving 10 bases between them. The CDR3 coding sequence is TGCGCCAGCAGCCAAGATTTTGCAGTCGAAAAACTGTTTTTT. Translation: CASSQDFAVEKLFF.

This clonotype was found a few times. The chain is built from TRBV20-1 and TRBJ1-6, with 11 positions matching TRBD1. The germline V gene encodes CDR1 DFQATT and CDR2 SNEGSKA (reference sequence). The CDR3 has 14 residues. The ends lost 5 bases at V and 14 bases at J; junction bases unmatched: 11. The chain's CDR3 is CSAPTGTGGLTLHF. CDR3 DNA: TGCAGTGCTCCGACCGGGACAGGGGGATTGACCCTCCACTTT.

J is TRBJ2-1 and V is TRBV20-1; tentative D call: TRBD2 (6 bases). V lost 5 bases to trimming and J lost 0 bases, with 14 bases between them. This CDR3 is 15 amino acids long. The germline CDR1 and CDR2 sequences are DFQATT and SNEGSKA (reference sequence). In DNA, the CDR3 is TGCAGTGCTGCCGAGCGGGTGAGCTCCTACAATGAGCAGTTCTTC. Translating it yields CSAAERVSSYNEQFF.

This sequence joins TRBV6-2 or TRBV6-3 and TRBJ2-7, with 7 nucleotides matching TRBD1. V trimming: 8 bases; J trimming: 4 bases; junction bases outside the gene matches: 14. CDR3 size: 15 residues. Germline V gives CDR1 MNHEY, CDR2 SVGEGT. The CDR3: CASRFRGQFAYEQYV. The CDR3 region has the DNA TGTGCCAGCCGATTCAGGGGACAGTTCGCTTACGAGCAGTACGTC.

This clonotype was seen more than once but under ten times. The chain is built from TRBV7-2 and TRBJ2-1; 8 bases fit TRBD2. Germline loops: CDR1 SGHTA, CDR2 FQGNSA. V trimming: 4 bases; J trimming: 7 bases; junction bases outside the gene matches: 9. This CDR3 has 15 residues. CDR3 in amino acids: CASSYSSGPRNEQFF. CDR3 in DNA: TGTGCCAGCAGCTACTCTAGCGGGCCCCGAAATGAGCAGTTCTTC.

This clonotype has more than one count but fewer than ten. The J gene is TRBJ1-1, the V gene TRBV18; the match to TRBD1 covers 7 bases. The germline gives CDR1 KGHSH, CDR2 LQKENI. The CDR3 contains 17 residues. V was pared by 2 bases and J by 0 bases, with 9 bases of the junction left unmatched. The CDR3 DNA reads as TGTGCCAGCTCACCAACGACAGGGTGGGGAATGAACACTGAAGCTTTCTTT. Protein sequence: CASSPTTGWGMNTEAFF.

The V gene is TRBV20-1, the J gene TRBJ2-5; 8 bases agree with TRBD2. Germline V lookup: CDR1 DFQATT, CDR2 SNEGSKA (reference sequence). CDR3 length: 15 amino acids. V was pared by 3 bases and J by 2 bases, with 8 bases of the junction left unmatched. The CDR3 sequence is CSARRGGTSQETQYF. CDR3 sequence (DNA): TGCAGTGCTAGGAGAGGAGGGACTAGTCAAGAGACCCAGTACTTC.

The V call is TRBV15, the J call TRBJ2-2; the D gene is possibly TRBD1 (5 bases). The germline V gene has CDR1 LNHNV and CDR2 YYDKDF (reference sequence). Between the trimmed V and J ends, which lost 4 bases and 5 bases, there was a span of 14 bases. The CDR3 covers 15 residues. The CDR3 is CATSTHTGMTGELFF. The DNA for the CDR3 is TGTGCCACCAGCACGCATACAGGAATGACCGGGGAGCTGTTTTTT.